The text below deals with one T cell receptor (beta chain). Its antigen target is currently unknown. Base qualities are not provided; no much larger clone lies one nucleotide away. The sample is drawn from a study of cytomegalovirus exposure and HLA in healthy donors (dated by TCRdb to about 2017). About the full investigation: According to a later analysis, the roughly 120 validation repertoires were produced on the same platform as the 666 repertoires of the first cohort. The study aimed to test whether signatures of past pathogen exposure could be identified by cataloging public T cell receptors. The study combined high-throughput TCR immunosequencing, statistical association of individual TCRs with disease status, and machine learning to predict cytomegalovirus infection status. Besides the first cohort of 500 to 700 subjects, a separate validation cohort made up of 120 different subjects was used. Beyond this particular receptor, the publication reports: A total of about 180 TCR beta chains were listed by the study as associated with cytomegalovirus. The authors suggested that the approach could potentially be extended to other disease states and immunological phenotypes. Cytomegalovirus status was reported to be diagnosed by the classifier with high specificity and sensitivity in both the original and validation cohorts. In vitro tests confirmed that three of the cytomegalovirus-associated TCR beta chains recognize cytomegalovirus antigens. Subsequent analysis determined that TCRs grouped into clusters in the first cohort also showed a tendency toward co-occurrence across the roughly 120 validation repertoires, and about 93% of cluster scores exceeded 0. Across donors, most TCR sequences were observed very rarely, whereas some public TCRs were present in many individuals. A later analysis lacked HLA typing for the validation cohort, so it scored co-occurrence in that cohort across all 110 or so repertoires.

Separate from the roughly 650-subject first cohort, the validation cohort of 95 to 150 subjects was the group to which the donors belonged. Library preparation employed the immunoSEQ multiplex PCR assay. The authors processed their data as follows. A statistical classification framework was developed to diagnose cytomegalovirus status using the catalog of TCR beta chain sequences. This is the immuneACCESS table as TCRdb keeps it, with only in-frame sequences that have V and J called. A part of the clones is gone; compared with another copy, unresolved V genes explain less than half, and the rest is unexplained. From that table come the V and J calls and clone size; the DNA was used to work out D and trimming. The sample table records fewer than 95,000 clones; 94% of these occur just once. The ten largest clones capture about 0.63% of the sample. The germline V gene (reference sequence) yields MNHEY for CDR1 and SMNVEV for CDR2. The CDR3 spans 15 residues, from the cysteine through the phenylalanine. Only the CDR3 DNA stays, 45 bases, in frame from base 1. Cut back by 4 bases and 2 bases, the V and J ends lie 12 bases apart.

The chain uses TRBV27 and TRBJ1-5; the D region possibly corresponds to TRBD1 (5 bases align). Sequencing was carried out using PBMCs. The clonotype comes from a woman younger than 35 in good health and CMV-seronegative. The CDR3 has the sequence CASSSGGWGNQPQHF. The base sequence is TGTGCCAGCAGTTCGGGGGGGTGGGGCAATCAGCCCCAGCATTTT.